Presented here are 28 T cell receptor beta chains from one specimen sequenced in a study of beta chain features in type 1 diabetes. The investigators reverse transcribed all of the isolated RNA, so they sequenced expressed TCRB transcripts. Assay used: immunoSEQ multiplex PCR; TCRdb lists only in-frame clones, some missing. Among over 500,000 clones listed, roughly 16% were seen once. Source material: naive CD4+ T cells from blood. These TCRs come from a man between 18 and 35 years old in good health.

The chain joins TRBV25-1 to TRBJ1-5; TRBD1 agrees at 9 bases. This CDR3 has 15 amino acids. V gave up 4 bases and J gave up 5 bases; unmatched junction bases: 6. CDR1 is MGHDK, CDR2 SYGVNS, per germline. Here the CDR3 DNA reads TGTGCCAGCAGTGCCCAGGGACAGGGTTATCAGCCCCAGCATTTT. This sequence encodes CASSAQGQGYQPQHF.

The gene calls are TRBV28 and TRBJ2-4; D possibly uses TRBD1 or TRBD2 (6 bases each). This CDR3 contains 16 residues. Deletions cut 0 bases from V and 4 bases from J, with 13 bases between. Germline CDR1 MDHEN, CDR2 SYDVKM. The CDR3 nucleotides read TGTGCCAGCAGTTTATGGCGTCGGGGGCGGAAAAACATTCAGTACTTC. It translates to CASSLWRRGRKNIQYF.

The rearrangement joins TRBV5-4 to TRBJ2-1; 8 positions agree with TRBD2. Losses at the gene ends were 4 bases for V and 6 bases for J; bases not matched to a gene: 12. The CDR3 contains 16 residues. Germline CDR1 reads SGHNT; CDR2 reads YYREEE (reference sequence). The CDR3 sequence: CASSPASGRGGNEQFF. For the CDR3, the DNA is TGTGCCAGCAGCCCCGCCAGCGGGAGAGGGGGCAATGAGCAGTTCTTC.

CDR3 loop: CASSGTGVYNSPLHF. The CDR3 nucleotides read TGTGCCAGCAGTGGGACAGGCGTCTATAATTCACCCCTCCACTTT. J is TRBJ1-6 and V is TRBV27, with TRBD1 matching 8 bases. The CDR3 is 15 amino acids. Germline V CDR1 and CDR2: MNHEY, SMNVEV (reference sequence). Trimming took 5 bases from V and 3 from J; bases not matched to a gene: 3.

This clone came up many times. This chain joins TRBV23-1 and TRBJ2-4; 10 nucleotides line up with TRBD1. TRBV23-1 qualifies as an ORF whose function is uncertain. This CDR3 region has 18 residues. The trim removed 6 bases at V and 0 bases at J, leaving 11 bases unmatched. The CDR3 here is CASSQLTGGGLAKNIQYF. DNA for the CDR3: TGCGCCAGCAGCCAGTTGACAGGGGGCGGGCTAGCCAAAAACATTCAGTACTTC.

This clone was recorded a few times. The J gene is TRBJ2-3, the V gene TRBV7-2; perhaps TRBD1 as D (5 bases). The germline V gene has CDR1 SGHTA and CDR2 FQGNSA. Deletions cut 4 bases from V and 5 bases from J, with 13 bases between. The CDR3 covers 14 residues. DNA of the CDR3: TGTGCCAGCAGCTCCGCGCAGGGCGAAGATACGCAGTATTTT. Residues: CASSSAQGEDTQYF.

This chain connects TRBV19 to TRBJ1-5, with TRBD1 identical over 8 bases. The ends lost 4 bases at V and 5 bases at J; junction bases unmatched: 13. Germline loops: CDR1 LNHDA, CDR2 SQIVND (reference sequence). The CDR3 has 17 residues. The CDR3 is CASSTPWTGRQDQPQHF. DNA of the CDR3: TGTGCCAGTAGTACCCCCTGGACAGGGCGGCAGGATCAGCCCCAGCATTTT.

This chain uses TRBV7-6 with TRBJ2-7; TRBD1 matches at 8 bases. Germline CDR1 reads SGHVS; CDR2 reads FNYEAQ. Unmatched junction bases numbered 12, after V lost 11 bases and J lost 6 bases. This CDR3 comprises 13 residues. CDR3 DNA: TGTGCCCTTCCCAGGGGGCGAGGAGGCGAGCAGTACTTC. It is translated as CALPRGRGGEQYF.

Only a few counts were recorded for this clone. The rearrangement joins TRBV5-1 to TRBJ1-5, with D possibly being TRBD1 (6 bases). CDR3 size: 15 residues. The germline V gene has CDR1 SGHRS and CDR2 YFSETQ. The V and J ends lost 1 base and 6 bases respectively, with 14 bases between them. The CDR3 sequence: CASSLTGTVSQPQHF. CDR3 sequence (DNA): TGCGCCAGCAGCTTGACAGGGACGGTTAGTCAGCCCCAGCATTTT.

A note on this clone: Its ends do not fully match the called genes, so a read error is possible. V and J are TRBV28 and TRBJ2-7; 9 bases match TRBD1. The CDR3 sequence is 12 residues long. In germline, CDR1 is MDHEN, CDR2 SYDVKM. In nucleotides, the CDR3 is TGTGCCAGCAGCCCGACGACAGGGGGGTTGAACTTC. It translates to CASSPTTGGLNF.

This clone was recorded a few times. V and J are TRBV9 and TRBJ2-1; TRBD2 matches at 12 bases. With V trimmed by 0 bases and J by 1 base, 5 bases remained unmatched. This CDR3 region has 18 residues. Looked up from germline, CDR1 is SGDLS and CDR2 is YYNGEE. The DNA for the CDR3 is TGTGCCAGCAGCGTAGGAGGGCTAGCGGGAGGGTCCTACAATGAGCAGTTCTTC. Translating it yields CASSVGGLAGGSYNEQFF.

The chain combines TRBV4-1 with TRBJ2-7; D is tentatively TRBD1 or TRBD2 (5 bases each). This CDR3 spans 16 amino acids. The germline V gene encodes CDR1 MGHRA and CDR2 YSYEKL. V lost 1 base, J lost 3 bases, and 16 bases lay in between. CDR3 nucleotides: TGCGCCAGCAGCCAAGGCTTCCGGGACCCGCTCTACGAGCAGTACTTC. It codes for CASSQGFRDPLYEQYF.

The V gene is TRBV6-1, the J gene TRBJ2-7; maybe TRBD1 (6 bases). This CDR3 is built from 12 residues. CDR1 and CDR2 (germline): MNHNS, SASEGT. V was trimmed by 5 bases and J by 6 bases, leaving 11 bases between them. CDR3 bases: TGTGCCAGCAGTCTACAGGGTACCGAGCAGTACTTC. Amino acids: CASSLQGTEQYF.

The chain combines TRBV19 with TRBJ1-5; perhaps TRBD1 as D (6 bases). Germline V gene data show CDR1 as LNHDA and CDR2 as SQIVND (reference sequence). The CDR3 has 13 amino acids. V lost 5 bases and J 6 bases, leaving 11 bases between the germline ends. CDR3 nucleotides: TGTGCCAGTAGTGTTAGGGGGAGTCAGCCCCAGCATTTT. As protein: CASSVRGSQPQHF.

This clone came up many times. The chain links TRBV14 to TRBJ2-1; 9 nucleotides align to TRBD1. This CDR3 has 17 residues. With V trimmed by 0 bases and J by 9 bases, 12 bases remained unmatched. Germline loops: CDR1 SGHDN, CDR2 FVKESK. In nucleotides, the CDR3 is TGTGCCAGCAGCCAAGAGAGGCTACAGGGGGCGCGGAGTGAGCAGTTCTTC. Translation gives CASSQERLQGARSEQFF.

The table lists this clone with a few counts. V and J are TRBV2 and TRBJ2-3; D possibly corresponds to TRBD2 (6 bases). The V end was cut by 5 bases, the J end by 10 bases, with 19 bases between. Germline CDR1 reads SNHLY; CDR2 reads FYNNEI. The length of the CDR3 is 14 residues. CDR3 sequence reads: CASSPLGTPGPQYF. CDR3 nucleotide sequence: TGTGCCAGCAGTCCGCTCGGGACTCCAGGCCCGCAGTATTTT.

The chain links TRBV27 to TRBJ2-7; TRBD1 matches 9 bases. Per the germline V gene, CDR1 is MNHEY and CDR2 is SMNVEV (reference sequence). The CDR3 runs to 14 residues. The V segment lost 5 bases and the J segment 6 bases; nucleotides outside the gene matches: 8. The CDR3 DNA sequence: TGTGCCAGCAGTCTACCGGGACAGGGCTCCGAGCAGTACTTC. Translation gives CASSLPGQGSEQYF.

This clone was detected only a few times. The J gene is TRBJ2-1, the V gene TRBV13; 8 nucleotides line up with TRBD1. V was pared by 5 bases and J by 0 bases, with 6 bases of the junction left unmatched. The CDR3 is made up of 16 amino acids. Germline V gene lookup returns CDR1 PRHDT and CDR2 FYEKMQ (reference sequence). CDR3 nucleotides: TGTGCCAGCAGCCCTACCGGGACAGGCTCCTACAATGAGCAGTTCTTC. Encoded protein: CASSPTGTGSYNEQFF.

This clone was picked up a small number of times. The gene calls are TRBV7-9 and TRBJ1-5; perhaps TRBD1 as D (5 bases). V was clipped by 5 bases and J by 15 bases, with 14 bases between them. Germline assignment: CDR1 SEHNR and CDR2 FQNEAQ (reference sequence). This CDR3 comprises 11 residues. As DNA, the CDR3 is TGTGCCAGCAGCCAAGAGGGGATCTTGCATTTT. As protein: CASSQEGILHF.

The V and J genes are TRBV5-6 and TRBJ2-7; no definite D call. Per the germline V gene, CDR1 is SGHDT and CDR2 is YYEEEE. Deletions cut 0 bases from V and 4 bases from J, with 5 bases between. The CDR3 consists of 12 residues. The CDR3 spells CASSLVGYEQYF. In nucleotides, the CDR3 is TGTGCCAGCAGCTTGGTTGGGTACGAGCAGTACTTC.

V and J are TRBV19 and TRBJ2-7; 7 bases match TRBD2. The ends lost 1 base at V and 6 bases at J; junction bases unmatched: 6. CDR1 is LNHDA, CDR2 SQIVND, per germline (reference sequence). The CDR3 consists of 14 residues. CDR3 loop: CASSIATTSAEQYF. In nucleotides, the CDR3 is TGTGCCAGTAGTATAGCCACCACTAGCGCCGAGCAGTACTTC. Based on the CDR3 plus reference TRBV19 and TRBJ2-7, the full variable domain is DGGITQSPKYLFRKEGQNVTLSCEQNLNHDAMYWYRQDPGQGLRLIYYSQIVNDFQKGDIAEGYSVSREKKESFPLTVTSAQKNPTAFYLCASSIATTSAEQYFGPGTRLTVT.

The CDR3 sequence is CASRQEPARGGYTF. CDR3 coding DNA: TGTGCCAGTCGACAGGAGCCAGCCAGGGGTGGCTACACCTTC. The rearrangement links TRBV19 to TRBJ1-2; the D gene is possibly TRBD1 (6 bases). Trimming took 8 bases from V and 7 from J, leaving 20 bases between them. This CDR3 has 14 residues. Germline V gene sequence: CDR1 LNHDA, CDR2 SQIVND (reference sequence).

This clone appeared a few times. The same CDR3 can be traced to other DNA sequences in this sample. This chain connects TRBV29-1 to TRBJ2-5; D gene unclear. From germline, CDR1 is SQVTM and CDR2 ANQGSEA. V lost 5 bases to trimming and J lost 5 bases, with 9 bases between them. The CDR3 runs 11 residues. The CDR3 sequence is CSVRTGETQYF. The CDR3 DNA is TGCAGCGTTCGAACCGGGGAGACCCAGTACTTC.

This chain links TRBV7-9 with TRBJ1-2; D is ambiguous. V dropped 5 bases and J dropped 7 bases, with 14 bases sitting between them. CDR1 and CDR2 from the germline V gene are SEHNR and FQNEAQ (reference sequence). The CDR3 length is 13 residues. This CDR3 reads CASSLREVRGYTF. The DNA for the CDR3 is TGTGCCAGCAGCCTAAGGGAGGTTCGTGGCTACACCTTC.

The rearrangement links TRBV19 to TRBJ2-5, with TRBD1 matching over 10 bases. CDR3 length: 18 residues. Germline CDR1 is LNHDA and CDR2 is SQIVND (reference sequence). V lost 3 bases and J lost 1; bases outside the gene matches: 11. CDR3 protein: CASSISLWTGGPQETQYF. CDR3 DNA sequence: TGTGCCAGTAGTATCAGTCTCTGGACAGGGGGTCCCCAAGAGACCCAGTACTTC.

This chain connects TRBV7-9 to TRBJ1-2; D is possibly TRBD1 (6 bases). The germline gives CDR1 SEHNR, CDR2 FQNEAQ (reference sequence). The CDR3 is made up of 15 amino acids. Trimming took 5 bases from V and 4 from J, leaving 17 bases between them. CDR3 loop: CASSPWGQGSYGYTF. As DNA, the CDR3 is TGTGCCAGCAGCCCTTGGGGTCAGGGGAGCTATGGCTACACCTTC.

The chain carries TRBV5-1 and TRBJ2-7; D might be TRBD2 (6 bases). In germline, CDR1 is SGHRS, CDR2 YFSETQ. The CDR3 has 16 residues. V gave up 0 bases and J gave up 1 base, with 14 bases separating them. CDR3 in amino acids: CASSLDLAERSYEQYF. CDR3 coding DNA: TGCGCCAGCAGCTTGGATTTAGCGGAGCGATCCTACGAGCAGTACTTC.

V usage is TRBV10-3 and J usage is TRBJ2-1; 10 bases agree with TRBD1. The CDR3 has 13 amino acids. The junction had 10 bases not matched to a gene; V was cut back by 10 bases and J by 10 bases. The germline CDR1 and CDR2 sequences are ENHRY and SYGVKD. For the CDR3, the DNA is TGTGCCACCGTGCGGACAGGGGGTTCGGAGCAGTTCTTC. Residues: CATVRTGGSEQFF.